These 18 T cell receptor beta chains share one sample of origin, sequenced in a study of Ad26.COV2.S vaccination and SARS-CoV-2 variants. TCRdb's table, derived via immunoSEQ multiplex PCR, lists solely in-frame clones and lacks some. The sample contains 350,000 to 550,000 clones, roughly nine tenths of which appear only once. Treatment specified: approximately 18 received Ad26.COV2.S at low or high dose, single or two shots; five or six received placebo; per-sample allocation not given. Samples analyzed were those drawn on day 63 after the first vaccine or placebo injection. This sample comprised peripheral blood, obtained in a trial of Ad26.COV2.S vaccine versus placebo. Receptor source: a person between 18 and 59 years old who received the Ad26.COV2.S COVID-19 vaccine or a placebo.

CDR3: CASTPGETQYF. The DNA of the CDR3 is TGTGCCAGCACCCCAGGGGAGACCCAGTACTTC. The chain couples TRBV6-2 or TRBV6-3 to TRBJ2-5, with D possibly TRBD1 on 5 matching bases. Germline assignment: CDR1 MNHEY and CDR2 SVGEGT. The CDR3 is made up of 11 amino acids. Trimming shortened V by 7 bases and J by 5 bases, and 8 bases separated the two germline ends.

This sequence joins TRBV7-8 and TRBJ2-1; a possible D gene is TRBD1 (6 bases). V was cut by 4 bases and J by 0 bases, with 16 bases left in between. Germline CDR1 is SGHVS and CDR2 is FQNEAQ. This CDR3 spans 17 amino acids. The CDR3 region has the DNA TGTGCCAGCAGCTCCGGAACAGGGTCAAGCTCCTACAATGAGCAGTTCTTC. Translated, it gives CASSSGTGSSSYNEQFF.

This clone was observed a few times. CDR3 DNA: TGTGCCAGCAGTGGGAGGCTAGCTTACCCCTTTGGAATCCAAGAGACCCAGTACTTC. Amino acids: CASSGRLAYPFGIQETQYF. The J gene is TRBJ2-5, the V gene TRBV6-4, with TRBD2 as a possible D gene (5 bases). V dropped 4 bases and J dropped 1 base, with 25 bases sitting between them. This CDR3 contains 19 residues. The germline V gene has CDR1 MRHNA and CDR2 SNTAGT.

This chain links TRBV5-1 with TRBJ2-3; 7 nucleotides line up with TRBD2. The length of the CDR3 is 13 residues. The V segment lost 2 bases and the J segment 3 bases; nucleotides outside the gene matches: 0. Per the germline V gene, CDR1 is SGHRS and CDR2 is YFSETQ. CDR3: CASSLAGTDTQYF. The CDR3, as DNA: TGCGCCAGCAGCTTAGCGGGGACAGATACGCAGTATTTT.

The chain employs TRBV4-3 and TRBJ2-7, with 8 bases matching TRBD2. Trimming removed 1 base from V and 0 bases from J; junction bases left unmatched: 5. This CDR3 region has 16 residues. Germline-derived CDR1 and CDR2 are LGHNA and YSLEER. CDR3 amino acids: CASSQGAGGTSYEQYF. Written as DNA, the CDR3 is TGCGCCAGCAGCCAAGGGGCGGGGGGAACCTCCTACGAGCAGTACTTC.

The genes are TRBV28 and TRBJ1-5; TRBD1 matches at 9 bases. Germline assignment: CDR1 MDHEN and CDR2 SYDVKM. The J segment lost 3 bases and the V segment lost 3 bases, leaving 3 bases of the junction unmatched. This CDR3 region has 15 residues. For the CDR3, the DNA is TGTGCCAGCAGTTTGGGACAGGGTACCAATCAGCCCCAGCATTTT. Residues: CASSLGQGTNQPQHF.

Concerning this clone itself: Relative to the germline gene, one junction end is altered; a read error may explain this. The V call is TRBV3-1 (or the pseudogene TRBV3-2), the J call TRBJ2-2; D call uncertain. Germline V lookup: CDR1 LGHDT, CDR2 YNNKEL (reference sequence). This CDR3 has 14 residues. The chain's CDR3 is CASSLRPGTRELFF. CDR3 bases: TGTGCCAGCAGCCTGCGACCCGGCACCCGGGAGCTGTTTTTT.

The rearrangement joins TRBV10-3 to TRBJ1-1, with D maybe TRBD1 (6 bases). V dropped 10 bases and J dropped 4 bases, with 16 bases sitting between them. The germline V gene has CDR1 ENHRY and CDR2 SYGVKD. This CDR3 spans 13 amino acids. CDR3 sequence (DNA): TGTGCCACTTCCGGGACAAACTCCACTGAAGCTTTCTTT. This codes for CATSGTNSTEAFF.

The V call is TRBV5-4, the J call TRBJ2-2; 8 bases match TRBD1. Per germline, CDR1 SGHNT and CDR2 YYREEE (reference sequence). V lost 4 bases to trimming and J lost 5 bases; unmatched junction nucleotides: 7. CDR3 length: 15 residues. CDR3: CASSHRTGLTGELFF. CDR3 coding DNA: TGTGCCAGCAGCCACAGGACAGGGCTGACCGGGGAGCTGTTTTTT.

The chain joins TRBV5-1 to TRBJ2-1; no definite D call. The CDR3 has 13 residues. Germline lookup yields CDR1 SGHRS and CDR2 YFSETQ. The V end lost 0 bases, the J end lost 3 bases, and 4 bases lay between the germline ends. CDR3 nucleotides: TGCGCCAGCAGCTTGGCCGACTACAATGAGCAGTTCTTC. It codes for CASSLADYNEQFF.

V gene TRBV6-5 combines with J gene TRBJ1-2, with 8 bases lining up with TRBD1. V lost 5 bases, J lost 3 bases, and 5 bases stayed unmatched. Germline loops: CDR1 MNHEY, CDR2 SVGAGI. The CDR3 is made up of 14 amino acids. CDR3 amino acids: CASSRQGKDYGYTF. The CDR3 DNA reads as TGTGCCAGCAGTCGACAGGGGAAGGACTATGGCTACACCTTC.

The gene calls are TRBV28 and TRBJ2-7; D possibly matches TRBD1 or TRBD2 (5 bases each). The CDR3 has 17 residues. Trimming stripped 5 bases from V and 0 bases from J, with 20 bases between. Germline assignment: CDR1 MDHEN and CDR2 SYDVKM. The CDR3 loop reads CASSLYPGTAHSYEQYF. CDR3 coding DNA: TGTGCCAGCAGTCTATATCCTGGGACGGCCCACTCCTACGAGCAGTACTTC.

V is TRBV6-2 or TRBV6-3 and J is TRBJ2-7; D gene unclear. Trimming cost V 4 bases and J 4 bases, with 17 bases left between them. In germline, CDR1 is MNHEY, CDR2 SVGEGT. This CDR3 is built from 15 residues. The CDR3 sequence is CASSSPSSADYEQYV. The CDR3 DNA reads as TGTGCCAGCAGTTCGCCCTCGTCGGCGGATTACGAGCAGTACGTC.

The CDR3 loop reads CASSLQAGGQGEQFF. CDR3 bases: TGTGCCAGCAGCTTACAAGCGGGAGGGCAGGGTGAGCAGTTCTTC. The chain combines TRBV7-3 with TRBJ2-1, with 10 bases aligning to TRBD2. Germline values: CDR1 SGHTA, CDR2 FQGTGA. This CDR3 is built from 15 residues. After removal of 2 bases from V and 9 bases from J, the junction contained 7 bases not matched to a gene.

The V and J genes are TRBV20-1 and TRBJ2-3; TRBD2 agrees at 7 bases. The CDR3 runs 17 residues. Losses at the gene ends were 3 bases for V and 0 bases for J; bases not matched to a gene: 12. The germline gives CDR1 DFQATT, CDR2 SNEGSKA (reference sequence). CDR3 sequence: CSASGPLAEPSTDTQYF. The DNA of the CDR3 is TGCAGTGCTAGTGGTCCTCTAGCGGAACCTAGCACAGATACGCAGTATTTT.

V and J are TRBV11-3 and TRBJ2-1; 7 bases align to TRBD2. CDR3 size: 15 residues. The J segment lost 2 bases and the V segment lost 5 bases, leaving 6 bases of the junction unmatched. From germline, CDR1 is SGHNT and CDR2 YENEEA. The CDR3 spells CASSLRDYPYNEQFF. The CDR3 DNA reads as TGTGCCAGCAGCCTCCGGGACTACCCCTACAATGAGCAGTTCTTC. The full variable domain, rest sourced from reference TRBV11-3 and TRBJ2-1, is EAGVVQSPRYKIIEKKQPVAFWCNPISGHNTLYWYLQNLGQGPELLIRYENEEAVDDSQLPKDRFSAERLKGVDSTLKIQPAELGDSAVYLCASSLRDYPYNEQFFGPGTRLTVL.

In nucleotides, the CDR3 is TGCGCCAGCAATCAAGGGGACCCTCGCACAGATACGCAGTATTTT. This codes for CASNQGDPRTDTQYF. The chain carries TRBV5-1 and TRBJ2-3; tentatively, D is TRBD1 or TRBD2 (5 bases each). V was cut by 6 bases and J by 1 base, with 15 bases left in between. The germline CDR1 and CDR2 sequences are SGHRS and YFSETQ. This CDR3 contains 15 residues.

As DNA, the CDR3 is TGTGCCAGCAGCCTAAACGGGCTTTATAGCAATCAGCCCCAGCATTTT. Protein product: CASSLNGLYSNQPQHF. The gene calls are TRBV7-8 and TRBJ1-5; D is unclear. V was trimmed by 5 bases and J by 0 bases, leaving 14 bases between them. From germline, CDR1 is SGHVS and CDR2 FQNEAQ. The CDR3 extends over 16 amino acids.